This T cell receptor beta chain appears in the sequencing data of a study of T-cell reconstitution after alpha-beta-depleted transplantation in children. Study-wide points: At around two months after transplant, the alpha-beta T cells were reportedly derived from several hundred expanded clones that came from non-depleted graft cells. Newly made T cells mostly supplied T-cell counts and diversity one year after transplant.

It was with unique molecular identifiers that the TCRbeta library was prepared. From the PCR reads, TCRdb called clonotypes with MiXCR, one entry per CDR3 protein. The repertoire holds just over 950,000 distinct CDR3 sequences, with about 29% as singletons. Germline V lookup: CDR1 MDHEN, CDR2 SYDVKM. J was trimmed by 4 bases and V by 8 bases; bases with no gene match: 7. CDR3 length: 13 residues. Notes on this clonotype: The target antigen is unknown.

The clonotype originates from a boy younger than two who had a stem cell transplant for SCID, so the T cells may come from the graft donor. Sequencing used PBMCs, mostly from graft donor cells, obtained 360 days after TCRalphabeta/CD19-depleted stem cell transplant. This rearrangement joins TRBV28 to TRBJ1-1, with 7 nucleotides matching TRBD1. The CDR3 spells CASRQSGGTEAFF. The CDR3 DNA follows: TGTGCCAGCCGCCAATCAGGGGGCACTGAAGCTTTCTTT.